The present TCR beta chain was sequenced within a study of blood T cell repertoires in COVID-19. Study background: Nucleic acid was either cDNA or gDNA, and it came from T cells, B-cell-depleted T cells, or PBMCs.

The length of the CDR3 is 15 residues. V shed 4 bases and J shed 2 bases, with 15 bases lying between them. Germline V CDR1 and CDR2: MGHRA, YSYEKL. Original processing methods: Amplifying reference gene primers gave estimates of nucleated cell counts. Profiled with immunoSEQ multiplex PCR; TCRdb holds only in-frame clones, not every one. V and J calls and clone size follow that table, whereas D and trimming were derived from the DNA. The sample consists of around 310,000 clones, approximately 90% of them appearing once. The specimen sequenced was peripheral blood. The clonotype was recovered from a young woman with COVID-19, enrolled during active disease. V gene TRBV4-1 combines with J gene TRBJ2-7; D is perhaps TRBD1 (5 bases). CDR3 residues: CASSPPPGYPYEQYF. For the CDR3, the DNA is TGCGCCAGCAGCCCACCCCCAGGGTACCCCTACGAGCAGTACTTC.